Below, one T cell receptor (beta chain) is given with its context. Germline loops: CDR1 SGHRS, CDR2 YFSETQ. The V end lost 2 bases, the J end lost 5 bases, and 15 bases lay between the germline ends. The CDR3 loop spans 15 amino acids. This sample was taken from a study of blood T cell repertoires in COVID-19. Produced via immunoSEQ multiplex PCR; TCRdb's table is partial and in-frame only. The profile covers some 130,000 clones, with 80% to 90% appearing a single time and 2% to 2.5% taken by the ten largest. The V call is TRBV5-1, the J call TRBJ2-3; D is unresolved. Sequenced material: PBMCs or T cells enriched from blood (not recorded which). The TCR sequence derives from a man between 35 and 55 years old with acute COVID-19. The chain's CDR3 is CASSLEHGVRDTQYF. In DNA, the CDR3 is TGCGCCAGCAGCTTAGAACACGGAGTCAGAGATACGCAGTATTTT. The full variable domain, its missing parts supplied by reference TRBV5-1 and TRBJ2-3, is KAGVTQTPRYLIKTRGQQVTLSCSPISGHRSVSWYQQTPGQGLQFLFEYFSETQRNKGNFPGRFSGRQFSNSRSEMNVSTLELGDSALYLCASSLEHGVRDTQYFGPGTRLTVL.